Below, 19 T cell receptor beta chains from the same sample are listed, as sequenced in a study of blood T cell repertoires in COVID-19. Profiling relied on immunoSEQ multiplex PCR, and the TCRdb table lists in-frame clones only, not all of them. The profile covers over 300,000 clones, with approximately 87% appearing a single time and over 0.9% taken by the ten largest. Sample: PBMCs or T cells enriched from blood (not recorded which). These receptors were taken from a woman in her 30s with acute COVID-19.

This clone was counted a single time. V usage is TRBV24-1 and J usage is TRBJ2-3, with D possibly being TRBD1 (6 bases). There are 14 residues in the CDR3. V lost 4 bases and J 3 bases, leaving 10 bases between the germline ends. Germline loops: CDR1 KGHDR, CDR2 SFDVKD. The CDR3 spells CATSDQGQTDTQYF. The CDR3 DNA is TGTGCCACCAGTGACCAAGGACAGACAGATACGCAGTATTTT.

This rearrangement joins TRBV27 to TRBJ2-7; no reliable D call. Trimming removed 2 bases at V and 0 bases at J, with 11 bases between. The CDR3 extends over 15 amino acids. Germline CDR1 and CDR2: MNHEY and SMNVEV (reference sequence). CDR3 sequence: CASSLRGPTSYEQYF. The CDR3 DNA sequence: TGTGCCAGCAGTTTAAGAGGCCCCACCTCCTACGAGCAGTACTTC.

The V gene is TRBV7-3, the J gene TRBJ2-3; TRBD2 agrees at 14 bases. The V gene's germline CDR1 is SGHTA and CDR2 FQGTGA. J was trimmed by 1 base and V by 3 bases; bases with no gene match: 6. The CDR3 consists of 18 residues. CDR3 region: CASSLTPGLAGGTDTQYF. DNA for the CDR3: TGTGCCAGCAGCTTGACACCGGGACTAGCGGGGGGCACAGATACGCAGTATTTT.

The J gene is TRBJ1-5, the V gene TRBV12-5, with 8 bases matching TRBD1. The CDR3 is 14 residues long. Per the germline V gene, CDR1 is LGHNT and CDR2 is FRNRAP. V dropped 11 bases and J dropped 5; count of bases not matched to a gene: 11. CDR3 region: CAWKDRAEYQPQHF. The CDR3 DNA sequence: TGTGCTTGGAAGGACAGGGCTGAATATCAGCCCCAGCATTTT.

V gene TRBV24-1 combines with J gene TRBJ1-2, with 8 nucleotides matching TRBD1. The V gene end was trimmed by 5 bases and the J gene end by 6 bases; junction bases not matched to a gene: 1. CDR3 length equals 12 residues. Germline CDR1 is KGHDR and CDR2 is SFDVKD. CDR3 nucleotides: TGTGCCACCAGTGCAGGGGGCGATGGCTACACCTTC. It specifies CATSAGGDGYTF.

The V gene is TRBV19, the J gene TRBJ1-1; D is perhaps TRBD1 (5 bases). Germline CDR1 and CDR2: LNHDA and SQIVND (reference sequence). The CDR3 runs to 13 residues. V lost 8 bases and J lost 5, with 15 bases in between. The CDR3 loop is CASAMRGRTEAFF. The CDR3 DNA is TGTGCCAGTGCCATGCGGGGGAGAACTGAAGCTTTCTTT.

This clone was counted a single time. The CDR3 end shows no conserved phenylalanine or tryptophan, and so a read error is likely. The limits of the CDR3 on the DNA are not certain, so only TCRdb's listed CDR3 is given. The rearrangement links TRBV5-1 to TRBJ1-6; the table's D call, TRBD1, was not checked against the DNA. Looked up from germline, CDR1 is SGHRS and CDR2 is YFSETQ. The length of the CDR3 is 13 amino acids, counting both ends. The CDR3: CASSPWGTGQGSL.

The chain combines TRBV6-1 with TRBJ1-5, with 8 positions matching TRBD1. CDR1 is MNHNS, CDR2 SASEGT, per germline. The CDR3 runs to 16 residues. The V segment lost 2 bases and the J segment 0 bases; nucleotides outside the gene matches: 3. The CDR3 nucleotides are TGTGCCAGCAGTGAAAAACAGGGGGTTAGCAATCAGCCCCAGCATTTT. It specifies CASSEKQGVSNQPQHF.

The genes are TRBV5-1 and TRBJ2-3, with D tentatively TRBD1 (6 bases). V was cut by 0 bases and J by 0 bases, with 14 bases left in between. This CDR3 has 17 residues. Germline values: CDR1 SGHRS, CDR2 YFSETQ. The CDR3 protein is CASSLAIGQSSTDTQYF. The CDR3 DNA is TGCGCCAGCAGCTTGGCCATAGGACAGTCCAGCACAGATACGCAGTATTTT.

The rearrangement links TRBV9 to TRBJ2-1; weak D call: TRBD2 (6 bases). The germline V gene has CDR1 SGDLS and CDR2 YYNGEE. The CDR3 totals 17 residues. With 1 base removed from V and 8 bases from J, the gap between germline ends came to 22 bases. This chain's CDR3 is CASSVRRDAPFSYEQFF. As DNA, the CDR3 is TGTGCCAGCAGCGTAAGGCGGGACGCACCCTTCTCATATGAGCAGTTCTTC.

V and J are TRBV29-1 and TRBJ2-7; TRBD2 aligns across 8 bases. Germline V CDR1 and CDR2: SQVTM, ANQGSEA. J was trimmed by 3 bases and V by 4 bases; bases with no gene match: 8. CDR3 length: 14 amino acids. For the CDR3, the DNA is TGCAGCGTTGCCCTCGGACGGGGGGGCTACGAGCAGTACTTC. Translating it yields CSVALGRGGYEQYF.

J is TRBJ2-1 and V is TRBV4-1; 8 bases line up with TRBD2. CDR1 is MGHRA, CDR2 YSYEKL, per germline. This CDR3 has 17 amino acids. V lost 2 bases to trimming and J lost 0 bases; unmatched junction nucleotides: 6. This CDR3 is CASSQFEAGGSYNEQFF. In DNA, the CDR3 is TGCGCCAGCAGCCAATTTGAGGCGGGGGGCTCCTACAATGAGCAGTTCTTC.

The chain couples TRBV24-1 to TRBJ2-3; maybe TRBD2 (5 bases). The V end was cut by 4 bases, the J end by 3 bases, with 10 bases between. CDR3 length equals 14 residues. Germline V gene data show CDR1 as KGHDR and CDR2 as SFDVKD. CDR3 in DNA: TGTGCCACCAGTGACCCCAGACTAACAGATACGCAGTATTTT. Translation: CATSDPRLTDTQYF.

A few counts support this clone. The chain links TRBV15 to TRBJ2-1; a weak D match, TRBD1 (6 bases). In germline, CDR1 is LNHNV, CDR2 YYDKDF (reference sequence). The V gene lost 6 bases and the J gene lost 2 bases, with 17 bases spanning the gap. CDR3 size: 16 residues. The CDR3 DNA is TGTGCCACCAGACGAAACAGGGTCGACCCCTACAATGAGCAGTTCTTC. Translation gives CATRRNRVDPYNEQFF.

The chain recombines TRBV7-3 with TRBJ1-6; tentatively, D is TRBD1 (5 bases). CDR3 length: 13 residues. Germline CDR1 reads SGHTA; CDR2 reads FQGTGA. V was cut by 2 bases and J by 9 bases, with 8 bases left in between. The CDR3 spells CASSLQQGSPLHF. The CDR3 coding sequence is TGTGCCAGCAGCTTACAGCAGGGTTCACCCCTCCACTTT.

CDR3 bases: TGTGCCAGCAGCTTAGGTTTAGGCCTAGCGGGGGGCAGCAAGAATGAGCAGTTCTTC. Residues: CASSLGLGLAGGSKNEQFF. The chain recombines TRBV7-9 with TRBJ2-1; 11 bases map to TRBD2. V lost 1 base, J lost 7 bases, and 15 bases stayed unmatched. In germline, CDR1 is SEHNR, CDR2 FQNEAQ (reference sequence). This CDR3 has 19 amino acids.

The rearrangement uses TRBV5-1 and TRBJ2-6, with a weak D call TRBD2 (6 bases). This CDR3 contains 17 residues. Germline CDR1 reads SGHRS; CDR2 reads YFSETQ. Trimming cost V 4 bases and J 0 bases, with 14 bases left between them. The CDR3 sequence is CASSPGTGSSGANVLTF. Written as DNA, the CDR3 is TGCGCCAGCAGCCCCGGGACCGGGAGCTCTGGGGCCAACGTCCTGACTTTC.

This clone was counted a single time. The CDR3, as DNA: TGTGCCAGCAGCCATGGACAGGGGGCGGTCGGGGAGCTGTTTTTT. This translates into CASSHGQGAVGELFF. The chain uses TRBV7-2 and TRBJ2-2, with TRBD1 matching 11 bases. V lost 5 bases, J lost 7 bases, and 6 bases stayed unmatched. This CDR3 region has 15 residues. Germline V gives CDR1 SGHTA, CDR2 FQGNSA.

The V call is TRBV19, the J call TRBJ1-4, with D possibly matching TRBD1 (6 bases). Germline assignment: CDR1 LNHDA and CDR2 SQIVND (reference sequence). V was trimmed by 7 bases and J by 8 bases, leaving 17 bases between them. The length of the CDR3 is 14 residues. The CDR3 bases are TGTGCCAGTACCCCGGGACAAGGTTGGGAAAAACTGTTTTTT. This gives the protein CASTPGQGWEKLFF.